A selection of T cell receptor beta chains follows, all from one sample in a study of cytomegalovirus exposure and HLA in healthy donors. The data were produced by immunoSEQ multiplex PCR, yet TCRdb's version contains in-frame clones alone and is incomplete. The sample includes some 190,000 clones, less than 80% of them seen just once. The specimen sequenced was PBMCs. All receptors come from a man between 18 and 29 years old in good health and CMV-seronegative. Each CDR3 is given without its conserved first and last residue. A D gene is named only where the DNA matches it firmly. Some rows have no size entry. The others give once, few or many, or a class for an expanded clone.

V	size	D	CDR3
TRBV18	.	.	ASSPRTGTTDTQY
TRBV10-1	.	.	ASSAAGARPQH
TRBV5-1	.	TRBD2	ASRSREMAETQY
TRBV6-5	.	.	ASSYDNRAGGYT
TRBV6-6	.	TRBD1	ASSYAGQGKGEQY
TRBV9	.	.	ASDGGGTEAF
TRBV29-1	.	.	STLGEYYEQY
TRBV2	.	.	ASSEWAGNQPQH
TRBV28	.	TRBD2	ASGLAEQY
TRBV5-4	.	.	ASSLAATGETQY
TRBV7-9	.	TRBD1	ASTLGQGSGNTEAF
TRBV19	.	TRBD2	ASSIQRDSYEQY
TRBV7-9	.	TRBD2	SSSLGSPGRGEQY
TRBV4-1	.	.	ASSFGETYEQY
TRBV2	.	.	ASSERSSYNSPLH
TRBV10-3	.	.	AISDSLSYEQY
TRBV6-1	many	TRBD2	ASSELAGGQETQY
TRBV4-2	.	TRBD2	ASSQAPTSGSRSYEQY